One sample yielded the 15 T cell receptor beta chains listed below, sequenced in a study of T-cell reconstitution after alpha-beta-depleted transplantation in children. TCRbeta library preparation incorporated unique molecular identifiers. TCRdb passed the PCR reads through MiXCR, listing each CDR3 protein once. The table lists 200,000 or so distinct CDR3 sequences, 5% to 7.5% of them singletons, with around 4.3% in the top ten. The material sequenced was PBMCs, taken before TCRalphabeta/CD19-depleted stem cell transplant. Receptors originate from a girl under three years old with combined immunodeficiency, due to receive a stem cell transplant.

V gene TRBV11-2 combines with J gene TRBJ2-1, with D perhaps being TRBD1 or TRBD2 (5 bases each). The V gene's germline CDR1 is SGHAT and CDR2 FQNNGV. V dropped 1 base and J dropped 6 bases, with 10 bases sitting between them. The CDR3 is 14 amino acids. The CDR3 protein is CASSLGDPSNEQFF. The DNA for the CDR3 is TGTGCCAGCAGCTTAGGGGACCCTTCCAATGAGCAGTTCTTC.

This clonotype was recorded at least ten times. This chain joins TRBV11-3 and TRBJ2-7; no clear D gene. Germline-derived CDR1 and CDR2 are SGHNT and YENEEA. The CDR3 has 12 residues. V was pared by 4 bases and J by 3 bases, with 7 bases between. CDR3 nucleotide sequence: TGTGCCAGCAGCTCCCTTCGCTACGAGCAGTACTTC. Translation gives CASSSLRYEQYF.

The J gene is TRBJ2-7, the V gene TRBV9; D remains ambiguous. Trimming cost V 0 bases and J 0 bases, with 7 bases left between them. Germline V gene lookup returns CDR1 SGDLS and CDR2 YYNGEE. The CDR3 is 14 residues long. The CDR3 loop reads CASSVGRASYEQYF. As DNA, the CDR3 is TGTGCCAGCAGCGTAGGGCGAGCCTCCTACGAGCAGTACTTC. Filled out from reference TRBV9 and TRBJ2-7, the complete variable domain reads DSGVTQTPKHLITATGQRVTLRCSPRSGDLSVYWYQQSLDQGLQFLIQYYNGEERAKGNILERFSAQQFPDLHSELNLSSLELGDSALYFCASSVGRASYEQYFGPGTRLTVT.

The sample holds many counts of this clonotype. The chain has TRBV7-2 and TRBJ2-7; TRBD1 aligns across 8 bases. The germline V gene has CDR1 SGHTA and CDR2 FQGNSA. This CDR3 region has 14 residues. The junction had 5 bases not matched to a gene; V was cut back by 1 base and J by 6 bases. DNA for the CDR3: TGTGCCAGCAGCTTAGATGACAGGGGAGGCGAGCAGTACTTC. The encoded protein is CASSLDDRGGEQYF. Filled out from reference TRBV7-2 and TRBJ2-7, the complete variable domain reads GAGVSQSPSNKVTEKGKDVELRCDPISGHTALYWYRQSLGQGLEFLIYFQGNSAPDKSGLPSDRFSAERTGGSVSTLTIQRTQQEDSAVYLCASSLDDRGGEQYFGPGTRLTVT.

This clonotype was observed at least ten times. The gene calls are TRBV5-1 and TRBJ1-2, with D tentatively TRBD1 (5 bases). Deletions cut 0 bases from V and 3 bases from J, with 9 bases between. This CDR3 has 14 residues. Germline CDR1 SGHRS, CDR2 YFSETQ. In DNA, the CDR3 is TGCGCCAGCAGCTTGGAGGGGAATGACTATGGCTACACCTTC. Its translation: CASSLEGNDYGYTF.

The rearrangement uses TRBV27 and TRBJ2-7; D could derive from TRBD1 or TRBD2 (6 bases each). Germline loops: CDR1 MNHEY, CDR2 SMNVEV (reference sequence). The CDR3 sequence is 13 residues long. V lost 2 bases and J 7 bases, leaving 12 bases between the germline ends. As DNA, the CDR3 is TGTGCCAGCAGTTTAACGGGGGCGGGGGAGCAGTACTTC. This encodes CASSLTGAGEQYF.

Many counts were recorded for this clonotype. The chain joins TRBV28 to TRBJ1-1, with 8 positions matching TRBD1. The length of the CDR3 is 15 residues. Germline loops: CDR1 MDHEN, CDR2 SYDVKM. V shed 6 bases, J shed 5 bases, and the junction held 11 bases outside the gene matches. The CDR3 protein is CASSLQGQAGTEAFF. CDR3 in DNA: TGTGCCAGCAGCCTTCAGGGACAGGCGGGGACTGAAGCTTTCTTT.

This clonotype was seen at least ten times. The chain has TRBV12-3 or TRBV12-4 and TRBJ2-3, with D unclear. This CDR3 is 12 amino acids long. V was clipped by 6 bases and J by 2 bases, with 6 bases between them. CDR3 loop: CASSENTDTQYF. The CDR3 nucleotides are TGTGCCAGCAGCGAGAACACAGATACGCAGTATTTT.

This clonotype was recorded many times. The genes are TRBV28 and TRBJ2-2; 8 bases match TRBD1. The CDR3 spans 16 residues. With V trimmed by 3 bases and J by 6 bases, 9 bases remained unmatched. Germline V lookup: CDR1 MDHEN, CDR2 SYDVKM. CDR3 region: CASSFSGQGVPGELFF. In DNA, the CDR3 is TGTGCCAGCAGTTTCTCTGGACAGGGAGTTCCCGGGGAGCTGTTTTTT.

This clonotype was picked up many times. The V gene is TRBV5-1, the J gene TRBJ2-1; D may be TRBD2 (6 bases). CDR1 and CDR2 from the germline V gene are SGHRS and YFSETQ. This CDR3 region has 12 residues. V was cut by 6 bases and J by 4 bases, with 8 bases left in between. In nucleotides, the CDR3 is TGCGCCAGCACGCGGGGTTACAATGAGCAGTTCTTC. Amino acid sequence: CASTRGYNEQFF.

This clonotype came up many times. V gene TRBV6-5 combines with J gene TRBJ2-3, with D unclear. CDR3 length equals 15 residues. Germline V gene lookup returns CDR1 MNHEY and CDR2 SVGAGI. V was trimmed by 0 bases and J by 2 bases, leaving 9 bases between them. In nucleotides, the CDR3 is TGTGCCAGCAGTTACTCGGCAGGCTACACAGATACGCAGTATTTT. The encoded protein is CASSYSAGYTDTQYF.

This clonotype was counted at least ten times. The chain joins TRBV5-4 to TRBJ2-7; D not resolved. With 4 bases removed from V and 0 bases from J, the gap between germline ends came to 17 bases. The V gene's germline CDR1 is SGHNT and CDR2 YYREEE (reference sequence). The CDR3 spans 16 residues. The CDR3 coding sequence is TGTGCCAGCAGCGTTTCGACTTCCCCGAGCTCCTACGAGCAGTACTTC. Amino acids: CASSVSTSPSSYEQYF.

This clonotype was counted ten times or more. V gene TRBV7-6 combines with J gene TRBJ2-3; weak D call: TRBD2 (6 bases). Germline V gene data show CDR1 as SGHVS and CDR2 as FNYEAQ. This CDR3 is 16 amino acids long. V was shortened by 1 base and J by 1 base, with 12 bases between the two germline ends. CDR3 residues: CASSLGAGLGTDTQYF. The CDR3 DNA reads as TGTGCCAGCAGCTTAGGTGCGGGGCTAGGCACAGATACGCAGTATTTT.

This clonotype has at least ten counts. The chain joins TRBV5-1 to TRBJ1-2; 8 positions agree with TRBD1. The ends lost 3 bases at V and 2 bases at J; junction bases unmatched: 6. This CDR3 has 15 residues. The V gene's germline CDR1 is SGHRS and CDR2 YFSETQ. The CDR3 sequence: CASSSWTGSNYGYTF. CDR3 bases: TGCGCCAGCAGCTCCTGGACAGGGTCAAACTATGGCTACACCTTC.

This clonotype has at least ten counts. This chain's CDR3 is CSVLQGDRYEQYF. For the CDR3, the DNA is TGCAGCGTTCTTCAGGGGGATAGGTACGAGCAGTACTTC. The J gene is TRBJ2-7, the V gene TRBV29-1; TRBD1 aligns across 7 bases. CDR3 length equals 13 residues. Trimming at V came to 5 bases and at J to 4 bases, leaving 8 bases not matched to a gene. The germline gives CDR1 SQVTM, CDR2 ANQGSEA.